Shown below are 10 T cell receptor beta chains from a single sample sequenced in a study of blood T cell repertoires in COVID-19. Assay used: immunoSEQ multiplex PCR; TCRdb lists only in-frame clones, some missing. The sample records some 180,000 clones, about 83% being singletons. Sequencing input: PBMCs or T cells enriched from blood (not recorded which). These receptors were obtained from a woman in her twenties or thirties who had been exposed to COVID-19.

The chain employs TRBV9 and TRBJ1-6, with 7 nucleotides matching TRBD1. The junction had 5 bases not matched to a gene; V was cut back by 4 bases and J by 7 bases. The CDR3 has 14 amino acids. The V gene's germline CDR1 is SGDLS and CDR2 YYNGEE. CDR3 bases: TGTGCCAGCAGCCAGGGGGTCGCAAATTCACCCCTCCACTTT. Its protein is CASSQGVANSPLHF.

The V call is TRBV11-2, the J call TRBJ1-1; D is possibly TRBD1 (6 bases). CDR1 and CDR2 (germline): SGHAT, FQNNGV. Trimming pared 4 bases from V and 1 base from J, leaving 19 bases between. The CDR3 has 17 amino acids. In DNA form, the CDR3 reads TGTGCCAGCAGCTCCCGGGGGGGCGCGTGGTCGAACACTGAAGCTTTCTTT. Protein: CASSSRGGAWSNTEAFF.

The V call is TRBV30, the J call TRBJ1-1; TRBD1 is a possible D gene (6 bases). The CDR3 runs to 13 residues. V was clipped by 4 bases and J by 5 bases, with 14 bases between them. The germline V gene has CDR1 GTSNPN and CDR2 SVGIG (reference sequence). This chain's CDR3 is CAWTRQVRTEAFF. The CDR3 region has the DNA TGTGCCTGGACGAGACAGGTACGGACTGAAGCTTTCTTT.

The CDR3 protein is CASSSSDWVWEKLFF. In DNA form, the CDR3 reads TGCGCCAGCAGTTCCTCGGACTGGGTATGGGAAAAACTGTTTTTT. The genes are TRBV5-1 and TRBJ1-4; D not resolved. Germline CDR1 reads SGHRS; CDR2 reads YFSETQ. This CDR3 region has 15 residues. V was shortened by 5 bases and J by 8 bases, with 19 bases between the two germline ends. Together with reference TRBV5-1 and TRBJ1-4, the CDR3 gives the full variable domain: KAGVTQTPRYLIKTRGQQVTLSCSPISGHRSVSWYQQTPGQGLQFLFEYFSETQRNKGNFPGRFSGRQFSNSRSEMNVSTLELGDSALYLCASSSSDWVWEKLFFGSGTQLSVL.

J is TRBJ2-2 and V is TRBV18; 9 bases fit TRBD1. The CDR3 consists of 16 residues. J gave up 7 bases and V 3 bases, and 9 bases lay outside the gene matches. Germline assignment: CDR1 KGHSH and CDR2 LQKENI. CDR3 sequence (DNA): TGTGCCAGCTCACCGACATCGGGACAGGGAAGCGGGGAGCTGTTTTTT. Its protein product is CASSPTSGQGSGELFF.

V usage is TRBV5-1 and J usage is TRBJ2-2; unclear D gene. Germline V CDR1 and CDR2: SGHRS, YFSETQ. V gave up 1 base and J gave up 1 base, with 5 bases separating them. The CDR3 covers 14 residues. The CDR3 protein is CASSLNWNTGELFF. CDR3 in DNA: TGCGCCAGCAGCTTGAACTGGAACACCGGGGAGCTGTTTTTT.

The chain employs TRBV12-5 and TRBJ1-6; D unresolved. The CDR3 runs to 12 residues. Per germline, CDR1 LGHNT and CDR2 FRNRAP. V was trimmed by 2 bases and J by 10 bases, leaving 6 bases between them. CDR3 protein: CASGLNRSPLHF. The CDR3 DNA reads TGTGCTAGTGGTTTGAACCGGTCACCCCTCCACTTT.

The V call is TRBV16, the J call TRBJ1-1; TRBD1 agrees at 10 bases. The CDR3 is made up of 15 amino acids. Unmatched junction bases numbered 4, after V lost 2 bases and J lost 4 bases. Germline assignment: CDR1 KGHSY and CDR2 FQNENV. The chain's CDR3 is CASSQGQGGGTEAFF. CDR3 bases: TGTGCCAGCAGCCAAGGACAGGGGGGAGGCACTGAAGCTTTCTTT.

The CDR3 sequence is CASSQKGPQILGAYEQYF. As DNA, the CDR3 is TGTGCCAGCAGTCAGAAAGGGCCACAAATACTGGGAGCCTACGAGCAGTACTTC. V is TRBV6-6 and J is TRBJ2-7; a weak D match, TRBD2 (5 bases). Between the trimmed V and J ends, which lost 5 bases and 2 bases, there was a span of 25 bases. The CDR3 consists of 18 residues. CDR1 and CDR2 (germline): MNHNY, SVGAGI (reference sequence).

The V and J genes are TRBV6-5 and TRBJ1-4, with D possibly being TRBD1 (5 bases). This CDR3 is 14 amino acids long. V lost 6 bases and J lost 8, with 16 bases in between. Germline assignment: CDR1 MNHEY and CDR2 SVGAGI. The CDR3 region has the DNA TGTGCCAGCAGCCCCAGGGCCGTGGGGGAAAAACTGTTTTTT. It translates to CASSPRAVGEKLFF.